Presented here are 12 T cell receptor beta chains from one specimen sequenced in a study of blood T cell repertoires in COVID-19 (dated by TCRdb to 2019 to 2021). The library was built by means of the immunoSEQ multiplex PCR assay. TCRdb provides this immuneACCESS table in a form limited to in-frame rearrangements. Some clones are lacking; in checked studies, under half of them reflect an unresolved V gene, and why the rest are absent is not known. This sample comprises 50,000 to 65,000 clones, approximately 91% of them detected only once. The top ten constitute about 7.3% of the sample. The sample comprised peripheral blood. Every receptor here comes from a woman aged 60-75 years with active or convalescent COVID-19.

This chain uses TRBV5-1 with TRBJ2-5; no clear D gene. CDR1 and CDR2 (germline): SGHRS, YFSETQ. The CDR3 sequence is 14 residues long. V shed 0 bases and J shed 2 bases, with 8 bases lying between them. CDR3 sequence (DNA): TGCGCCAGCAGCTTGGGGCAGGTACAAGAGACCCAGTACTTC. As protein: CASSLGQVQETQYF.

This rearrangement joins TRBV9 to TRBJ1-1; TRBD1 might be the D (5 bases). The CDR3 spans 15 residues. CDR1 is SGDLS and CDR2 is YYNGEE in the germline V gene. V shed 0 bases and J shed 0 bases, with 9 bases lying between them. The CDR3 DNA sequence: TGTGCCAGCAGCGTAGAGGCAGGGTTGAACACTGAAGCTTTCTTT. Translation: CASSVEAGLNTEAFF.

The genes are TRBV7-3 and TRBJ1-2, with D uncertain. The germline CDR1 and CDR2 sequences are SGHTA and FQGTGA. The CDR3 covers 13 residues. Trimming shortened V by 2 bases and J by 2 bases, and 6 bases separated the two germline ends. CDR3 nucleotide sequence: TGTGCCAGCAGCTTAGCAGAAAACTATGGCTACACCTTC. Its protein is CASSLAENYGYTF.

The J gene is TRBJ2-3, the V gene TRBV27, with 8 nucleotides matching TRBD2. The length of the CDR3 is 16 residues. The junction had 12 bases not matched to a gene; V was cut back by 6 bases and J by 4 bases. Germline V gives CDR1 MNHEY, CDR2 SMNVEV (reference sequence). CDR3 in amino acids: CASRGASGRGADTQYF. The CDR3 bases are TGTGCCAGCAGGGGGGCGAGCGGGAGAGGCGCAGATACGCAGTATTTT.

The chain is built from TRBV25-1 and TRBJ1-1; 8 nucleotides match TRBD1. V dropped 3 bases and J dropped 6; count of bases not matched to a gene: 6. The germline gives CDR1 MGHDK, CDR2 SYGVNS. This CDR3 has 14 amino acids. CDR3 residues: CASSDPSGGPEAFF. In DNA, the CDR3 is TGTGCCAGCAGTGACCCCTCAGGGGGCCCTGAAGCTTTCTTT.

The chain links TRBV24-1 to TRBJ2-3; D gene unclear. In germline, CDR1 is KGHDR, CDR2 SFDVKD. There are 13 residues in the CDR3. V lost 5 bases and J lost 0, with 5 bases in between. The CDR3 reads CATSAVSTDTQYF. The CDR3 region has the DNA TGTGCCACCAGTGCCGTTAGCACAGATACGCAGTATTTT.

The chain recombines TRBV29-1 with TRBJ1-1, with 7 bases identical to TRBD1. Trimming cost V 5 bases and J 1 base; bases outside gene matches: 7. The CDR3 spans 14 residues. Germline CDR1 reads SQVTM; CDR2 reads ANQGSEA. The CDR3 spells CSVKTGMGNTEAFF. Here the CDR3 DNA reads TGCAGCGTTAAGACAGGGATGGGGAACACTGAAGCTTTCTTT. The variable domain in full, completed from reference TRBV29-1 and TRBJ1-1, reads SAVISQKPSRDICQRGTSLTIQCQVDSQVTMMFWYRQQPGQSLTLIATANQGSEATYESGFVIDKFPISRPNLTFSTLTVSNMSPEDSSIYLCSVKTGMGNTEAFFGQGTRLTVV.

The chain recombines TRBV3-1 (or the pseudogene TRBV3-2) with TRBJ2-2; 9 positions match TRBD1. CDR1 LGHDT and CDR2 YNNKEL come from the germline V gene (reference sequence). Losses at the gene ends were 1 base for V and 6 bases for J; bases not matched to a gene: 3. The CDR3 has 15 amino acids. DNA of the CDR3: TGTGCCAGCAGCCAAGGAACAGGGGGCCCCGGGGAGCTGTTTTTT. The encoded protein is CASSQGTGGPGELFF.

The chain is built from TRBV10-2 and TRBJ1-5; 9 bases are shared with TRBD1. Germline loops: CDR1 WSHSY, CDR2 SAAADI. Trimming removed 2 bases from V and 5 bases from J; junction bases left unmatched: 1. The CDR3 is made up of 14 amino acids. The CDR3 protein is CASSERTGDQPQHF. DNA for the CDR3: TGCGCCAGCAGTGAGCGGACAGGGGATCAGCCCCAGCATTTT.

The chain couples TRBV23-1 to TRBJ1-6, with 7 bases identical to TRBD1. TRBV23-1 belongs to the ORF category, with a function that is uncertain. This CDR3 has 16 residues. V lost 4 bases to trimming and J lost 7 bases; unmatched junction nucleotides: 10. This CDR3 is CASSLRLDRVNSPLHF. In DNA form, the CDR3 reads TGCGCCAGCAGTCTTCGTTTAGACAGGGTGAATTCACCCCTCCACTTT.

CDR3 nucleotide sequence: TGTGCCACCAGCAGAGAAGACAGGGGCGCTTACGAGCAGTACTTC. Translation gives CATSREDRGAYEQYF. This chain uses TRBV15 with TRBJ2-7; TRBD1 agrees at 8 bases. V gave up 0 bases and J gave up 4 bases; unmatched junction bases: 5. CDR3 length: 15 amino acids. CDR1 LNHNV and CDR2 YYDKDF come from the germline V gene (reference sequence). The entire variable domain, with the rest obtained from reference TRBV15 and TRBJ2-7, is as follows: DAMVIQNPRYQVTQFGKPVTLSCSQTLNHNVMYWYQQKSSQAPKLLFHYYDKDFNNEADTPDNFQSRRPNTSFCFLDIRSPGLGDTAMYLCATSREDRGAYEQYFGPGTRLTVT.

Here the CDR3 reads CASSLVAGGGTEAFF. Written as DNA, the CDR3 is TGTGCCAGCAGCTTAGTAGCAGGGGGCGGCACTGAAGCTTTCTTT. The chain recombines TRBV11-2 with TRBJ1-1; TRBD1 aligns across 8 bases. This CDR3 is 15 amino acids long. The germline V gene has CDR1 SGHAT and CDR2 FQNNGV. V lost 1 base, J lost 4 bases, and 5 bases stayed unmatched.